This entry concerns a single TCR beta chain. This sample was taken from a study of blood T cells in healthy people across ages. Primers used in a second PCR of roughly 6 to 11 cycles were a sample-barcoded 5' primer and a J-beta primer mix. TCRdb analysed the 5' RACE reads with MiXCR anew, one entry per CDR3 protein. The sample lists roughly 730,000 distinct CDR3 sequences; around 50% were seen once. Germline trimming cut 7 bases from V and 2 bases from J; bases unmatched to any gene: 10. The CDR3 covers 17 residues. Germline values: CDR1 MNHNS, CDR2 SASEGT. This chain connects TRBV6-1 to TRBJ1-5; the match to TRBD1 covers 11 bases. This TCR was sampled from a man aged 40-55 years in good health. Input material: blood. The CDR3 sequence: CASTWDRGVGGNQPQHF. The CDR3, as DNA: TGTGCCAGCACCTGGGACAGGGGGGTAGGAGGCAATCAGCCCCAGCATTTT.